The 3 T cell receptor beta chains given below trace back to one sample, sequenced in a study of long-term antiretroviral therapy in people with HIV. This was the immunoSEQ v3.0 assay at survey level. Repertoires were generated with immunoSEQ multiplex PCR, while TCRdb's copy carries only in-frame clones and drops some. The top ten clones hold about 15% of a sample with about 16,000 clones, 85% to 90% of them seen once. The sample in question was unsorted PBMCs, obtained more than 2.2 years before starting antiretroviral therapy. The source is a young woman with HIV.

The gene calls are TRBV5-5 and TRBJ1-2, with TRBD1 matching 11 bases. The CDR3 loop spans 15 amino acids. Trimming at V came to 4 bases and at J to 12 bases, leaving 14 bases not matched to a gene. Germline lookup yields CDR1 SGHKS and CDR2 YYEKEE (reference sequence). CDR3 loop: CASSQLSGQGAFHTF. The DNA of the CDR3 is TGTGCCAGCAGCCAACTATCCGGACAGGGGGCTTTCCACACCTTC.

The rearrangement joins TRBV29-1 to TRBJ1-3, with D hard to call. Trimming left V 3 bases short and J 2 bases short, with 8 bases between. The CDR3 has 13 amino acids. Germline V gene sequence: CDR1 SQVTM, CDR2 ANQGSEA. CDR3 nucleotide sequence: TGCAGCGTTGAGAATCCTGCTGGAAACACCATATATTTT. As protein: CSVENPAGNTIYF.

This clone is medium-sized by share. The V call is TRBV7-9, the J call TRBJ1-1; 7 bases fit TRBD1. The CDR3 loop spans 15 amino acids. Germline-derived CDR1 and CDR2 are SEHNR and FQNEAQ (reference sequence). J was trimmed by 1 base and V by 5 bases; bases with no gene match: 7. The CDR3 DNA is TGTGCCAGCAGCCCCCAGGGGGGGTCGAACACTGAAGCTTTCTTT. Encoded protein: CASSPQGGSNTEAFF.